The source of this TCR beta chain is a study of blood T cell repertoires in COVID-19. This CDR3 region has 16 residues. Trimming cost V 2 bases and J 5 bases; bases outside gene matches: 6. Germline V gene sequence: CDR1 SGHDN, CDR2 FVKESK. Profiled with immunoSEQ multiplex PCR; TCRdb holds only in-frame clones, not every one. In the table there are around 110,000 clones, about nine tenths of which are singletons. The chain links TRBV14 to TRBJ1-6; 7 bases agree with TRBD1. The sequencing input was peripheral blood. This clonotype was obtained from a human donor with active COVID-19. The donor label of this sample is uncertain. The CDR3 here is CASSQTVGTDNSPLHF. The CDR3 bases are TGTGCCAGCAGCCAAACAGTGGGGACAGATAATTCACCCCTCCACTTT. Based on the CDR3 plus reference TRBV14 and TRBJ1-6, the full variable domain is EAGVTQFPSHSVIEKGQTVTLRCDPISGHDNLYWYRRVMGKEIKFLLHFVKESKQDESGMPNNRFLAERTGGTYSTLKVQPAELEDSGVYFCASSQTVGTDNSPLHFGNGTRLTVT.